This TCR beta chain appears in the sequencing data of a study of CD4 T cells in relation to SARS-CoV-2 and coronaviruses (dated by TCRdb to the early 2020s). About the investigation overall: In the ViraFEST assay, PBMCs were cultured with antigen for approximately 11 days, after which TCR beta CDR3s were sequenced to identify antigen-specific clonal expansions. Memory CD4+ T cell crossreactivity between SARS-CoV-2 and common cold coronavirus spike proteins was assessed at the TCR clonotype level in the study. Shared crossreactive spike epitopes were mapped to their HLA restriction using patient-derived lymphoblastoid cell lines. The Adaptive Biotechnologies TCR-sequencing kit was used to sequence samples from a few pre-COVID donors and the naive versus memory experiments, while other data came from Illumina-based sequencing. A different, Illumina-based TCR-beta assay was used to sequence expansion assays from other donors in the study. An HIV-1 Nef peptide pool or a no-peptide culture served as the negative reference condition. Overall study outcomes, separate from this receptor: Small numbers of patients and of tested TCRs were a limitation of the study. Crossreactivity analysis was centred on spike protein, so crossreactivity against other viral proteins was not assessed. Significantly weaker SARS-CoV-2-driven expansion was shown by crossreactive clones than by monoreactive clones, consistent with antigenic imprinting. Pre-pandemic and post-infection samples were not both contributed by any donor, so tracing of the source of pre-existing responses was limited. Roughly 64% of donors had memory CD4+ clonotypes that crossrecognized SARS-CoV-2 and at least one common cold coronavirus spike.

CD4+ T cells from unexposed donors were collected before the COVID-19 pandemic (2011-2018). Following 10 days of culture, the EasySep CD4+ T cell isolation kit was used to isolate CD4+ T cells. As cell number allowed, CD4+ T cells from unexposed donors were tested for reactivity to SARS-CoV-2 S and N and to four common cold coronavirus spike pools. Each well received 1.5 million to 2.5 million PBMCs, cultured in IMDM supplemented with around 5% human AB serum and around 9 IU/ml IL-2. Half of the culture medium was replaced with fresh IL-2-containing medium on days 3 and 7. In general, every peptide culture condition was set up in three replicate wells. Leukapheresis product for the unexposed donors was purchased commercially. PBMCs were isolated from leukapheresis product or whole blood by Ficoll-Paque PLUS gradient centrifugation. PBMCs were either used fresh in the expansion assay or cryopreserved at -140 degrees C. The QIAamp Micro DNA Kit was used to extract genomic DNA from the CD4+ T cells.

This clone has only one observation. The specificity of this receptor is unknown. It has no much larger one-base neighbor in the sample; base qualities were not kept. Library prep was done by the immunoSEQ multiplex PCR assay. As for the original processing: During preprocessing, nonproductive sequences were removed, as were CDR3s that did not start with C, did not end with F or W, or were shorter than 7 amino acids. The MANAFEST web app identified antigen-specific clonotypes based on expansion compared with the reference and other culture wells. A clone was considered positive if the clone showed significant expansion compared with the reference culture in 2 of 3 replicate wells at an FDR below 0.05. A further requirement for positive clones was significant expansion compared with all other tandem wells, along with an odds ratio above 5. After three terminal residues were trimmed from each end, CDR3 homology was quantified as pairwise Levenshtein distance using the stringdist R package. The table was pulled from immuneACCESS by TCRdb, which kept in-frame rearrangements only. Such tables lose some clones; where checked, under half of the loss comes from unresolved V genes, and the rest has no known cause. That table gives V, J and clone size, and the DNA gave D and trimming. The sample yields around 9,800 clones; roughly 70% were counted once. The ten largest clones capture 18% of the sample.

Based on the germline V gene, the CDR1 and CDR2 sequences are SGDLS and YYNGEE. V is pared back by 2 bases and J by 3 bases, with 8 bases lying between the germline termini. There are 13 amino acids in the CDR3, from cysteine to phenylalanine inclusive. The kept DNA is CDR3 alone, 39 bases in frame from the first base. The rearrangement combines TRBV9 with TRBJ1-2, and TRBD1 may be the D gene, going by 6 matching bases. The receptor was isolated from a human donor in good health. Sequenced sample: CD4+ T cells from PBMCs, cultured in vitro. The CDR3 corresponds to CASSVGADYGYTF. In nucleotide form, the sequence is TGTGCCAGCAGCGTGGGGGCTGACTATGGCTACACCTTC.